This TCR beta chain was profiled in a study of blood T cell repertoires in COVID-19. About the study: Specimens from acute and convalescent COVID-19 originated in the United States, Italy and Spain. Sample material is recorded as cDNA or gDNA derived from T cells, B-cell-depleted T cells, or PBMCs.

Methods used by the authors: How many nucleated cells were present was estimated from reference gene primer amplification. Repertoires were generated with immunoSEQ multiplex PCR, while TCRdb's copy carries only in-frame clones and drops some. The D gene and trimming were derived from the DNA, and the V and J assignments and clone size from that table. This table holds fewer than 25,000 clones, roughly nine tenths found once. V lost 5 bases and J lost 1, with 17 bases in between. CDR3 length: 16 amino acids. The germline CDR1 and CDR2 sequences are SEHNR and FQNEAQ (reference sequence). The source of this sequence is a man aged 65 to 85 with acute or convalescent COVID-19. Sequencing used peripheral blood. The genes are TRBV7-9 and TRBJ2-5; unclear D gene. CDR3 residues: CASSITPIALQETQYF. CDR3 DNA sequence: TGTGCCAGCAGCATTACTCCAATAGCCCTCCAAGAGACCCAGTACTTC.